Each of the 23 T cell receptor beta chains below was sequenced from the same sample in a study of PD-L1 blockade in urothelial cancer. Repertoires were generated with immunoSEQ multiplex PCR, while TCRdb's copy carries only in-frame clones and drops some. This sample has around 100,000 clones, with about 91% found just once. The sample was PBMCs, taken around atezolizumab (anti-PD-L1) treatment. These receptors were taken from a woman older than 75 with urothelial cancer.

The chain has TRBV9 and TRBJ2-2; TRBD1 aligns across 7 bases. This CDR3 is built from 15 residues. The V and J ends lost 4 bases and 0 bases, in that order; junction bases with no gene match: 3. Germline V gene sequence: CDR1 SGDLS, CDR2 YYNGEE. The CDR3 here is CASSPGQPNTGELFF. The CDR3 bases are TGTGCCAGCAGCCCGGGACAGCCGAACACCGGGGAGCTGTTTTTT.

The V call is TRBV10-3, the J call TRBJ1-3, with D tentatively TRBD1 (5 bases). Germline V gene data show CDR1 as ENHRY and CDR2 as SYGVKD. The V gene lost 8 bases and the J gene lost 0 bases, with 14 bases spanning the gap. There are 15 residues in the CDR3. CDR3 region: CAILRTSSSGNTIYF. Here the CDR3 DNA reads TGTGCCATCCTTCGGACATCGAGCTCTGGAAACACCATATATTTT.

The chain uses TRBV18 and TRBJ1-1; D unresolved. The CDR3 sequence is 13 residues long. V was trimmed by 7 bases and J by 0 bases, leaving 9 bases between them. CDR1 and CDR2 (germline): KGHSH, LQKENI. The CDR3 region has the DNA TGTGCCAGCTACAGAACCATGAACACTGAAGCTTTCTTT. This codes for CASYRTMNTEAFF.

With respect to this clone: At one boundary the junction diverges from the germline segment, which might be a read error. The V call is TRBV19, the J call TRBJ2-7, with TRBD1 identical over 11 bases. The CDR3 is 15 amino acids. Per the germline V gene, CDR1 is LNHDA and CDR2 is SQIVND (reference sequence). Written as DNA, the CDR3 is TGTGCCAGTAGTCTAGAAGGGACAGGGGGATACGAGCAGTACTTC. It yields the protein CASSLEGTGGYEQYF.

This chain joins TRBV6-1 and TRBJ2-7, with 8 positions matching TRBD1. Germline V CDR1 and CDR2: MNHNS, SASEGT. Trimming cost V 10 bases and J 6 bases; bases outside gene matches: 14. The CDR3 covers 14 residues. The DNA of the CDR3 is TGTGCCATCAGCATAGGGCAGGGGGCTTTCGAGCAGTACTTC. Protein product: CAISIGQGAFEQYF.

The gene calls are TRBV30 and TRBJ2-1, with D unresolved. V was pared by 2 bases and J by 5 bases, with 7 bases between. This CDR3 contains 12 residues. Germline V gene data show CDR1 as GTSNPN and CDR2 as SVGIG (reference sequence). The CDR3 sequence: CAWSKQNNEQFF. CDR3 nucleotide sequence: TGTGCCTGGAGTAAACAGAACAATGAGCAGTTCTTC.

The rearrangement uses TRBV30 and TRBJ1-2, with 7 positions matching TRBD1. The CDR3 consists of 12 residues. Trimming removed 5 bases from V and 4 bases from J; junction bases left unmatched: 4. CDR1 is GTSNPN, CDR2 SVGIG, per germline (reference sequence). CDR3 protein: CAWLTGIYGYTF. CDR3 coding DNA: TGTGCCTGGCTGACAGGGATCTATGGCTACACCTTC.

The V call is TRBV27, the J call TRBJ2-1; D remains unclear. The CDR3 length is 15 residues. Trimming left V 3 bases short and J 3 bases short, with 12 bases between. The germline CDR1 and CDR2 sequences are MNHEY and SMNVEV (reference sequence). CDR3 sequence reads: CASSLAGAVYNEQFF. DNA for the CDR3: TGTGCCAGCAGTTTGGCTGGCGCGGTCTACAATGAGCAGTTCTTC.

This chain links TRBV5-8 with TRBJ1-4, with D uncertain. Between the trimmed V and J ends, which lost 0 bases and 0 bases, there was a span of 9 bases. This CDR3 contains 16 residues. CDR1 SGHTS and CDR2 YDEGEE come from the germline V gene. In DNA, the CDR3 is TGTGCCAGCAGCTTGGGCAGAGGTGCAACTAATGAAAAACTGTTTTTT. Translation: CASSLGRGATNEKLFF. Full variable domain (outside the CDR3, taken from reference TRBV5-8 and TRBJ1-4): EAGVTQSPTHLIKTRGQQATLRCSPISGHTSVYWYQQALGLGLQFLLWYDEGEERNRGNFPPRFSGRQFPNYSSELNVNALELEDSALYLCASSLGRGATNEKLFFGSGTQLSVL.

V usage is TRBV19 and J usage is TRBJ1-2; TRBD1 agrees at 10 bases. J lost 5 bases, V lost 7 bases, and 13 bases had no gene match. The CDR3 loop spans 16 amino acids. Per germline, CDR1 LNHDA and CDR2 SQIVND (reference sequence). The CDR3 sequence: CASIPRDRGSGYGYTF. The CDR3 nucleotides are TGTGCCAGTATCCCCCGGGACAGGGGATCGGGTTATGGCTACACCTTC. Full variable domain (missing parts from reference TRBV19 and TRBJ1-2): DGGITQSPKYLFRKEGQNVTLSCEQNLNHDAMYWYRQDPGQGLRLIYYSQIVNDFQKGDIAEGYSVSREKKESFPLTVTSAQKNPTAFYLCASIPRDRGSGYGYTFGSGTRLTVV.

The rearrangement links TRBV18 to TRBJ1-1; D gene ambiguous. V lost 3 bases, J lost 1 base, and 9 bases lay in between. The CDR3 is 14 amino acids. Germline V gene sequence: CDR1 KGHSH, CDR2 LQKENI. Here the CDR3 reads CASSPFIRNTEAFF. The CDR3 bases are TGTGCCAGCTCACCCTTCATCAGGAACACTGAAGCTTTCTTT.

This clone was counted once. The chain recombines TRBV5-4 with TRBJ1-5, with 10 bases matching TRBD1. Germline loops: CDR1 SGHNT, CDR2 YYREEE (reference sequence). This CDR3 region has 15 residues. V was clipped by 4 bases and J by 4 bases; unmatched bases: 5. CDR3: CASSPGQGGNQPQHF. CDR3 bases: TGTGCCAGCAGCCCCGGACAGGGGGGAAATCAGCCCCAGCATTTT.

The chain has TRBV4-1 and TRBJ2-7, with a possible D match to TRBD1 (6 bases). Per the germline V gene, CDR1 is MGHRA and CDR2 is YSYEKL. Trimming left V 5 bases short and J 4 bases short, with 18 bases between. This CDR3 has 15 amino acids. CDR3 nucleotides: TGCGCCAGCAGCGCCCAAGCACAGGGTATTTACGAGCAGTACTTC. Translation gives CASSAQAQGIYEQYF.

The CDR3 sequence: CASSLEPGPYEQYF. For the CDR3, the DNA is TGCGCCAGCAGCCTCGAGCCGGGTCCCTACGAGCAGTACTTC. V and J are TRBV5-1 and TRBJ2-7, with D hard to call. Trimming cost V 4 bases and J 2 bases, with 13 bases left between them. The CDR3 runs to 14 residues. Germline CDR1 reads SGHRS; CDR2 reads YFSETQ.

This rearrangement joins TRBV19 to TRBJ2-1; the match to TRBD2 covers 10 bases. The germline CDR1 and CDR2 sequences are LNHDA and SQIVND (reference sequence). Trimming took 9 bases from V and 1 from J; bases not matched to a gene: 6. This CDR3 has 15 residues. CDR3: CASSQTSGSYNEQFF. CDR3 nucleotides: TGTGCCAGCTCCCAGACTAGCGGGTCCTACAATGAGCAGTTCTTC.

The chain links TRBV2 to TRBJ1-2, with a possible D match to TRBD1 (6 bases). Germline CDR1 SNHLY, CDR2 FYNNEI. The CDR3 contains 14 residues. The ends were cut back, 6 bases at V and 4 bases at J, with 15 bases in the middle. The CDR3 DNA reads TGTGCCAGCAGCCTCCAACAGGGCGCCTATGGCTACACCTTC. Residues: CASSLQQGAYGYTF. Full variable domain (outside the CDR3, taken from reference TRBV2 and TRBJ1-2): EPEVTQTPSHQVTQMGQEVILRCVPISNHLYFYWYRQILGQKVEFLVSFYNNEISEKSEIFDDQFSVERPDGSNFTLKIRSTKLEDSAMYFCASSLQQGAYGYTFGSGTRLTVV.

This chain uses TRBV11-2 with TRBJ1-2; D is possibly TRBD1 (5 bases). Germline V CDR1 and CDR2: SGHAT, FQNNGV. This CDR3 comprises 15 residues. Trimming stripped 4 bases from V and 4 bases from J, with 16 bases between. CDR3 nucleotide sequence: TGTGCCAGCAGCTCCCCGGGGCGGGGGACCTATGGCTACACCTTC. Its translation is CASSSPGRGTYGYTF.

This clone showed up just once. The chain couples TRBV28 to TRBJ2-3; maybe TRBD2 (7 bases). V dropped 2 bases and J dropped 2 bases, with 11 bases sitting between them. CDR1 and CDR2 from the germline V gene are MDHEN and SYDVKM. The CDR3 sequence is 15 residues long. The CDR3 DNA is TGTGCCAGCAGTTTAGCGGGGGCCCCCACAGATACGCAGTATTTT. It codes for CASSLAGAPTDTQYF.

The chain joins TRBV18 to TRBJ2-5, with TRBD2 matching over 9 bases. Trimming cost V 5 bases and J 5 bases; bases outside gene matches: 9. The CDR3 is 15 amino acids. CDR1 is KGHSH, CDR2 LQKENI, per germline. The CDR3 DNA sequence: TGTGCCAGCTCATCGACTAGCGGAAGGGGGGAGACCCAGTACTTC. This encodes CASSSTSGRGETQYF.

The chain uses TRBV5-1 and TRBJ2-1; 10 bases map to TRBD2. Germline V gene data show CDR1 as SGHRS and CDR2 as YFSETQ. With 3 bases clipped from V and 1 base from J, the junction kept 1 base outside the gene matches. The CDR3 totals 15 residues. The CDR3 nucleotides are TGCGCCAGCAGCTCTAGCGGGAGTTCCTACAATGAGCAGTTCTTC. Amino acid sequence: CASSSSGSSYNEQFF.

This rearrangement joins TRBV11-2 to TRBJ1-1, with D tentatively TRBD1 (5 bases). The germline gives CDR1 SGHAT, CDR2 FQNNGV. CDR3 size: 14 residues. V lost 3 bases and J 2 bases, leaving 10 bases between the germline ends. CDR3 in amino acids: CASSFIQGNTEAFF. CDR3 coding DNA: TGTGCCAGCAGCTTCATTCAGGGTAACACTGAAGCTTTCTTT.

Here the CDR3 reads CSVEVRTGGPGELFF. The CDR3 coding sequence is TGCAGCGTTGAAGTGCGGACAGGGGGCCCCGGGGAGCTGTTTTTT. J is TRBJ2-2 and V is TRBV29-1; 11 nucleotides match TRBD1. V lost 1 base to trimming and J lost 6 bases; unmatched junction nucleotides: 4. This CDR3 has 15 residues. The germline V gene encodes CDR1 SQVTM and CDR2 ANQGSEA.

CDR3 amino acids: CASSRAPQETQYF. CDR3 nucleotide sequence: TGTGCCAGCAGCCGCGCGCCACAAGAGACCCAGTACTTC. The chain uses TRBV25-1 and TRBJ2-5; D remains ambiguous. There are 13 residues in the CDR3. V lost 6 bases and J lost 2, with 10 bases in between. Germline-derived CDR1 and CDR2 are MGHDK and SYGVNS.